Sequencing of this T cell receptor (beta chain) was carried out in a study of tumor and adjacent non-tumor tissue in lung cancer. On this clonotype: This may arise from a read error, as a much more abundant clone is one base away.

The CDR3 totals 11 residues. Trimming cost V 4 bases and J 5 bases, with 9 bases left between them. From germline, CDR1 is SQVTM and CDR2 ANQGSEA. The library came from three nested PCR rounds adapted from ARM-PCR protocols. TCRdb re-called the multiplex PCR reads with MiXCR, one entry per CDR3 protein. The sample has under 45,000 distinct CDR3 sequences, roughly 60% seen once. The template was RNA from unsorted bulk tissue. More than 3 cm separated this lung sample from the edge of the tumor. Donors were chemotherapy-naive, newly diagnosed lung cancer surgical patients in China, August–late 2014. The sequence was obtained from a man in his fifties with non-small cell lung cancer. Sequenced material: distant non-tumor lung tissue. The chain links TRBV29-1 to TRBJ2-7; D possibly corresponds to TRBD2 (5 bases). The CDR3 DNA sequence: TGCAGCGTTGGCGGGTCCCACGAGCAGTACTTC. Translating gives CSVGGSHEQYF.